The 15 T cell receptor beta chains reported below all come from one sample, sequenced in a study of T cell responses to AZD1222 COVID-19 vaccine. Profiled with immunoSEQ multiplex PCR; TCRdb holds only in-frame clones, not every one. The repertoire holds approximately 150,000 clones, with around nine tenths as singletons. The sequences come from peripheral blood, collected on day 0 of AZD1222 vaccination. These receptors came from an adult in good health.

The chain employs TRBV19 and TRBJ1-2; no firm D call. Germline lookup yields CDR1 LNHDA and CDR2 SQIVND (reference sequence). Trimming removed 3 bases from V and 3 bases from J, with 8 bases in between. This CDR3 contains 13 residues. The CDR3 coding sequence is TGTGCCAGTAGTATGGGAATCGACTATGGCTACACCTTC. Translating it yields CASSMGIDYGYTF.

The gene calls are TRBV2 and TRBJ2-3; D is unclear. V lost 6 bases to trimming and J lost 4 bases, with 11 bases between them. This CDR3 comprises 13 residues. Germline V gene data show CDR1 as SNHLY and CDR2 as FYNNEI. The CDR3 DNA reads TGTGCCAGCAGGGTAGTACAAGCAGATACGCAGTATTTT. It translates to CASRVVQADTQYF. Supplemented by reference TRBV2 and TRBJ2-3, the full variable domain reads EPEVTQTPSHQVTQMGQEVILRCVPISNHLYFYWYRQILGQKVEFLVSFYNNEISEKSEIFDDQFSVERPDGSNFTLKIRSTKLEDSAMYFCASRVVQADTQYFGPGTRLTVL.

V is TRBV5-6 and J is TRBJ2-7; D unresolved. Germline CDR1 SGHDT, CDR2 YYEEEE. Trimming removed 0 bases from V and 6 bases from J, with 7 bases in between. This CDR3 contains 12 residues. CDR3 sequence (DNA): TGTGCCAGCAGCTTGGCCCAAGGCGAGCAGTACTTC. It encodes CASSLAQGEQYF.

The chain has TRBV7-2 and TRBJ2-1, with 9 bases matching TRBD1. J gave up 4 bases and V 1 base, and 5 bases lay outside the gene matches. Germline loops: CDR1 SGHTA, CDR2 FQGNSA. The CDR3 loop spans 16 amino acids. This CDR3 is CASSLGDRARYNEQFF. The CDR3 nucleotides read TGTGCCAGCAGCTTAGGGGACAGGGCAAGATACAATGAGCAGTTCTTC.

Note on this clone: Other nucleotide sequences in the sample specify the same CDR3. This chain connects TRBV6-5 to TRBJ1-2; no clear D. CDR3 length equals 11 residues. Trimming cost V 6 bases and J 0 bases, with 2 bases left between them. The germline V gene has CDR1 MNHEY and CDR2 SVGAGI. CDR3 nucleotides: TGTGCCAGCAGCACTAACTATGGCTACACCTTC. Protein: CASSTNYGYTF.

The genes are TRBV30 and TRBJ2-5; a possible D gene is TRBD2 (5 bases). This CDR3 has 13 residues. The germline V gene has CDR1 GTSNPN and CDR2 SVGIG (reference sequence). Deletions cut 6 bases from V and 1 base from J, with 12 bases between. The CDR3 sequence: CACGSDSQETQYF. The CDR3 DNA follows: TGTGCCTGCGGGTCGGACTCCCAAGAGACCCAGTACTTC.

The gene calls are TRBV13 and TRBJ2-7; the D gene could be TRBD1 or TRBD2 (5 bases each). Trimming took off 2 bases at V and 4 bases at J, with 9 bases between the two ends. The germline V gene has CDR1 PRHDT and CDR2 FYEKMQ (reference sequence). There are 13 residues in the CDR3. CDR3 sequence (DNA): TGTGCCAGCAGCTTACGGGGCGGATACGAGCAGTACTTC. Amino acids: CASSLRGGYEQYF.

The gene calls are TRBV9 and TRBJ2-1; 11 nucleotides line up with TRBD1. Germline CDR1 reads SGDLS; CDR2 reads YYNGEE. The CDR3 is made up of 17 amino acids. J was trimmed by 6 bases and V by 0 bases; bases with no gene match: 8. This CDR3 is CASSVARGTGGFNEQFF. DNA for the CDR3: TGTGCCAGCAGCGTAGCTAGAGGGACAGGGGGTTTCAATGAGCAGTTCTTC.

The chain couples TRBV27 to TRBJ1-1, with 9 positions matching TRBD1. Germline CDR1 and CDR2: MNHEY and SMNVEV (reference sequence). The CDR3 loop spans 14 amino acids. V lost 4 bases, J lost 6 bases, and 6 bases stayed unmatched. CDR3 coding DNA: TGTGCCAGCAGTTGGGGACAGGGCTTGTCTGAAGCTTTCTTT. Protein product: CASSWGQGLSEAFF.

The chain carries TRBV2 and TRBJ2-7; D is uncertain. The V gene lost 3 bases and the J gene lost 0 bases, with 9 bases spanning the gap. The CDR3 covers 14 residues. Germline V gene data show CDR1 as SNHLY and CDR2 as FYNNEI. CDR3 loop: CASSDLLSSYEQYF. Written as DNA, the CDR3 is TGTGCCAGCAGTGACTTACTGAGCTCCTACGAGCAGTACTTC. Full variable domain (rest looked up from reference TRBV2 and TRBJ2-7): EPEVTQTPSHQVTQMGQEVILRCVPISNHLYFYWYRQILGQKVEFLVSFYNNEISEKSEIFDDQFSVERPDGSNFTLKIRSTKLEDSAMYFCASSDLLSSYEQYFGPGTRLTVT.

The CDR3 sequence is CASSYSWTKMNTEAFF. The CDR3, as DNA: TGTGCCAGCAGTTACTCTTGGACAAAAATGAACACTGAAGCTTTCTTT. The J gene is TRBJ1-1, the V gene TRBV6-5; tentative D call: TRBD1 (5 bases). With 0 bases removed from V and 0 bases from J, the gap between germline ends came to 11 bases. The CDR3 is 16 amino acids. Germline V gene data show CDR1 as MNHEY and CDR2 as SVGAGI.

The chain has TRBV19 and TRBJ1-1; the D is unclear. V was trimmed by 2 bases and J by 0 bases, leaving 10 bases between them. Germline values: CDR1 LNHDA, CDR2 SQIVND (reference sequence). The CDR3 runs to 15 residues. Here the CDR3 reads CASSIRGGLNTEAFF. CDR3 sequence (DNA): TGTGCCAGTAGTATACGGGGTGGGTTGAACACTGAAGCTTTCTTT. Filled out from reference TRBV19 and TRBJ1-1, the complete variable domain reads DGGITQSPKYLFRKEGQNVTLSCEQNLNHDAMYWYRQDPGQGLRLIYYSQIVNDFQKGDIAEGYSVSREKKESFPLTVTSAQKNPTAFYLCASSIRGGLNTEAFFGQGTRLTVV.

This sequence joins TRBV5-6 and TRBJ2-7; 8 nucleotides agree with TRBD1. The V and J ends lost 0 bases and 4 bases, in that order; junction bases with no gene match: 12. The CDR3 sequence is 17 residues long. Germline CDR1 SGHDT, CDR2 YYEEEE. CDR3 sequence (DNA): TGTGCCAGCAGCTTGGATGGGTTCCGGGACAGGAGTTACGAGCAGTACTTC. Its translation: CASSLDGFRDRSYEQYF. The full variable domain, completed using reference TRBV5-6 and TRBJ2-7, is DAGVTQSPTHLIKTRGQQVTLRCSPKSGHDTVSWYQQALGQGPQFIFQYYEEEERQRGNFPDRFSGHQFPNYSSELNVNALLLGDSALYLCASSLDGFRDRSYEQYFGPGTRLTVT.

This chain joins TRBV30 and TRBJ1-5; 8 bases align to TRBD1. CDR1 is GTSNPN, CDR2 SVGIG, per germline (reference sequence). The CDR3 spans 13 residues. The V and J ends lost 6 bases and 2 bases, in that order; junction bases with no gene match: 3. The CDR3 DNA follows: TGTGCCTGTGAGACAGGGGGCAATCAGCCCCAGCATTTT. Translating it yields CACETGGNQPQHF.

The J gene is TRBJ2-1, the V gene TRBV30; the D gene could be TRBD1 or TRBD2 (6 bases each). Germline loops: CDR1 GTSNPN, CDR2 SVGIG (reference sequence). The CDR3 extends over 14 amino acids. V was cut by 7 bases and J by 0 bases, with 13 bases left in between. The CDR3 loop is CAFQGGSSYNEQFF. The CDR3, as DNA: TGTGCCTTCCAAGGGGGGAGCTCCTACAATGAGCAGTTCTTC.